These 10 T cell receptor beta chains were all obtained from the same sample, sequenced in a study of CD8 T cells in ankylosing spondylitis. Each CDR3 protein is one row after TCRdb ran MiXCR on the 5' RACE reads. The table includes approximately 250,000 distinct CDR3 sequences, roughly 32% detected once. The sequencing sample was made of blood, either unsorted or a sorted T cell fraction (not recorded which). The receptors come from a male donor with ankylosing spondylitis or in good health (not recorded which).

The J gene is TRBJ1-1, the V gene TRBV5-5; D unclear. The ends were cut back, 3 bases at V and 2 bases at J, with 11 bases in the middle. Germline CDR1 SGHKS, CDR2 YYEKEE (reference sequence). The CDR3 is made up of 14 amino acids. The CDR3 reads CASSYWGRNTEAFF. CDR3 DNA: TGTGCCAGCAGCTATTGGGGTCGAAACACTGAAGCTTTCTTT.

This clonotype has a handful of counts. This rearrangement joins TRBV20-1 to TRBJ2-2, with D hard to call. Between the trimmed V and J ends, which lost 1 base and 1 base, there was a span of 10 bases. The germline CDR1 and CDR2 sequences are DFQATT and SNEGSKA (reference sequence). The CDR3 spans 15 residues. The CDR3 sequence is CSARGSSLNTGELFF. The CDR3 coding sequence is TGCAGTGCTAGAGGATCCAGCCTGAACACCGGGGAGCTGTTTTTT.

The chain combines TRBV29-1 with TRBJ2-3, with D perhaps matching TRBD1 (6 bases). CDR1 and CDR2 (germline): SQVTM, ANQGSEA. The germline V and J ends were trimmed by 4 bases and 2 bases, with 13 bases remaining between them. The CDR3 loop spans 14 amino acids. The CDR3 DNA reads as TGCAGCGTTGCGGACAGTCATTCCACAGATACGCAGTATTTT. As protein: CSVADSHSTDTQYF.

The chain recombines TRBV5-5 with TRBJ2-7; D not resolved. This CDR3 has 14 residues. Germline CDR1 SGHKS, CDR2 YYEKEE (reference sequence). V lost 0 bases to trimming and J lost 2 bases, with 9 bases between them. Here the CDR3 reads CASSLDLDAYEQYF. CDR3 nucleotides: TGTGCCAGCAGCTTGGATCTGGACGCCTACGAGCAGTACTTC.

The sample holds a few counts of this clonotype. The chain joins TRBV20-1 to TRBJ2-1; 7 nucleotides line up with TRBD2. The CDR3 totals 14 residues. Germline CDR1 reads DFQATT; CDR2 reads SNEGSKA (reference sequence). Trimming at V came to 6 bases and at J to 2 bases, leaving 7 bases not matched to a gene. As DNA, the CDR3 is TGCAGTGCAGCCCGGGGGGTCACCTACAATGAGCAGTTCTTC. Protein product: CSAARGVTYNEQFF.

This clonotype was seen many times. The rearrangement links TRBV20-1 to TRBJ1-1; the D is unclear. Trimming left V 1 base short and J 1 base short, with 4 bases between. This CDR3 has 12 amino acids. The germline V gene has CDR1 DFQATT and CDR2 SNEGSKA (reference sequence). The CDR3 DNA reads TGCAGTGCTAGAGCACCGAACACTGAAGCTTTCTTT. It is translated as CSARAPNTEAFF.

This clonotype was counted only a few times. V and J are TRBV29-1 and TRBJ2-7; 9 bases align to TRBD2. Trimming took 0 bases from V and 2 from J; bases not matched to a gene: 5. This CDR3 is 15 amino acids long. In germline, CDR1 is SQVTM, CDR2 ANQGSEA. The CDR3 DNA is TGCAGCGTTGAAGATCCTAGCGGGGAGGCCTACGAGCAGTACTTC. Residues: CSVEDPSGEAYEQYF.

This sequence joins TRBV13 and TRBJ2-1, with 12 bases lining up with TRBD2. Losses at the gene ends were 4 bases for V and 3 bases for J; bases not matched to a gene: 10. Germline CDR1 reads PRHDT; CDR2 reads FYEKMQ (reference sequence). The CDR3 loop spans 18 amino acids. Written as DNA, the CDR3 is TGTGCCAGCAGCTCCACAGAGACTAGCGGGGGTCTCTACAATGAGCAGTTCTTC. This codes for CASSSTETSGGLYNEQFF.

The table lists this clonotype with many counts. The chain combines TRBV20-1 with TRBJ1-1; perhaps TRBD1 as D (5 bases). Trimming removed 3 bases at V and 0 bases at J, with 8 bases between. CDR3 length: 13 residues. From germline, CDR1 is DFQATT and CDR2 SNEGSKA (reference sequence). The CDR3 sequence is CSARRDVNTEAFF. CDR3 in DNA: TGCAGTGCTAGGAGGGACGTGAACACTGAAGCTTTCTTT.

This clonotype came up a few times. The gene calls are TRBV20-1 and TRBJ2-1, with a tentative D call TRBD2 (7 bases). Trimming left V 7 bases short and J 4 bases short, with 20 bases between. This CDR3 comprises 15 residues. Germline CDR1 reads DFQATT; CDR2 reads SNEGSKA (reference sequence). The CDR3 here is CSVAQGRGPYNEQFF. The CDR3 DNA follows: TGCAGTGTCGCCCAGGGGCGGGGGCCTTACAATGAGCAGTTCTTC.